Presented here are 5 T cell receptor beta chains from one specimen sequenced in a study of blood T cell repertoires in COVID-19. Assay: immunoSEQ multiplex PCR; the TCRdb copy retains only in-frame clones and omits some. This table holds 100,000 or so clones, roughly 85% found once. Sequencing was done on a sample of peripheral blood. These receptors all stem from a man in his fifties or sixties with active COVID-19.

V gene TRBV11-2 combines with J gene TRBJ1-2; TRBD1 matches 7 bases. The CDR3 is 12 residues long. V shed 4 bases and J 10 bases; nucleotides not matched to a gene: 6. CDR1 SGHAT and CDR2 FQNNGV come from the germline V gene. For the CDR3, the DNA is TGTGCCAGCAGCTCCTGGGACAGTCCCTACACCTTC. Protein sequence: CASSSWDSPYTF.

The chain joins TRBV2 to TRBJ1-1; weak D call: TRBD1 (6 bases). Trimming removed 3 bases from V and 9 bases from J, with 17 bases in between. Germline loops: CDR1 SNHLY, CDR2 FYNNEI. This CDR3 has 14 residues. The CDR3 spells CASSDGVGQGQAFF. CDR3 bases: TGTGCCAGCAGTGACGGGGTAGGCCAGGGGCAAGCTTTCTTT.

This sequence joins TRBV6-5 and TRBJ1-4; tentatively, D is TRBD1 (6 bases). The CDR3 is 15 amino acids. Germline V CDR1 and CDR2: MNHEY, SVGAGI. V gave up 4 bases and J gave up 8 bases, with 17 bases separating them. CDR3 in DNA: TGTGCCAGCAGTTCTACTGGGGGGGCGGAGGAAAAACTGTTTTTT. Translation: CASSSTGGAEEKLFF.

The chain uses TRBV6-1 and TRBJ2-3; tentative D call: TRBD2 (6 bases). Between the trimmed V and J ends, which lost 1 base and 6 bases, there was a span of 11 bases. Germline lookup yields CDR1 MNHNS and CDR2 SASEGT. The CDR3 has 14 amino acids. The CDR3 DNA sequence: TGTGCCAGCAGTGAAGGGCTAGCGTCGGATACGCAGTATTTT. It is translated as CASSEGLASDTQYF.

V usage is TRBV2 and J usage is TRBJ2-5, with 7 bases matching TRBD2. Germline assignment: CDR1 SNHLY and CDR2 FYNNEI. Unmatched junction bases numbered 2, after V lost 2 bases and J lost 2 bases. The CDR3 totals 14 residues. CDR3 amino acids: CASSEPSGQETQYF. In DNA, the CDR3 is TGTGCCAGCAGTGAACCTAGCGGACAAGAGACCCAGTACTTC.